Detailed here is one TCR beta chain. Its binding antigen is unknown. Nothing much larger sits one base from this clone, and base qualities are not available. The collaborating institutions used their own protocols to collect whole blood in K2EDTA tubes. For TCRbeta analysis, collaborators shipped samples in one of three forms: frozen whole blood, isolated PBMCs, or DNA extracted from either of those sample types. The data belong to a study of blood T cell repertoires in COVID-19 (dated by TCRdb to the early 2020s). In the study overall: Samples from collaborators originated in the United States, Italy and Spain and spanned both the acute and convalescent phases of COVID-19. Samples came from the ongoing ImmuneRACE study (first 160 participants) plus 1,254 subjects from 6 global collaborators. The prospective study material was composed of cDNA or gDNA derived from T cells, B-cell-depleted T cells, or PBMCs. The sample metadata nearly always contained a de-identified subject ID, COVID-19 status, age in years and sex. The repertoires were released in a freely available public database meant as a resource for research on the immune response to SARS-CoV-2. Subjects who had been exposed to COVID-19, were actively infected with it, or had recovered from it provided the deeply sampled blood TCRbeta repertoires that made up the dataset. Where HLA class I and class II types were available, the types were taken from metadata supplied by the sample provider, not from assay-based typing.

Findings and caveats that apply to the study as a whole: The amount of clinical and demographic metadata varied by source and participant and was provided uncurated.

TCRbeta CDR3 regions were amplified from genomic DNA by means of the immunoSEQ Assay, a bias-controlled multiplex PCR. The study's processing was this. Within the assay, amplification of reference gene primers was used to estimate how many nucleated cells each sample contained. To quantify the absolute abundance of each unique TCRbeta CDR3 rearrangement, sequence reads were collapsed and filtered. For each sample, productive Simpson clonality was calculated by taking the square root of Simpson's diversity index across productive rearrangements. TCRdb took over this immuneACCESS table, retaining in-frame rearrangements with V and J assigned. Such tables are incomplete; in checked studies, under half of the missing clones stem from an unresolved V gene, and the remainder is unexplained. The D gene and trimming were derived from the DNA, and the V and J assignments and clone size from that table. The sample table contains 100,000 to 110,000 clones; only one count was recorded for about 80% of them. The biggest ten clones account for around a third of the sample.

The source material was peripheral blood. This receptor was obtained from a man aged 70-80 years with active or convalescent COVID-19.

The encoded CDR3 is CASSDTGTSLYEQYF. The DNA sequence is given as TGTGCCAGCAGCGACACCGGGACTTCACTCTACGAGCAGTACTTC. The V and J genes are TRBV7-3 and TRBJ2-7; the best D guess is TRBD2, with 6 bases matching. There are 15 amino acids in the CDR3, from cysteine to phenylalanine inclusive. Only the CDR3 DNA is retained, 45 bases long and in frame from the first base. Looking up the germline V gene yields CDR1 SGHTA and CDR2 FQGTGA. V and J are truncated by 5 bases and 3 bases respectively, leaving an intervening sequence of 17 bases. The full variable domain, with segments outside the CDR3 supplied by the reference TRBV7-3 and TRBJ2-7 proteins, appears as GAGVSQTPSNKVTEKGKYVELRCDPISGHTALYWYRQSLGQGPEFLIYFQGTGAADDSGLPNDRFFAVRPEGSVSTLKIQRTERGDSAVYLCASSDTGTSLYEQYFGPGTRLTVT.